This is a list of T cell receptor beta chains from one sample in a study of cytomegalovirus exposure and HLA in healthy donors. Measured with immunoSEQ multiplex PCR; TCRdb has only the in-frame clones, and not every one. The sample includes around 100,000 clones. The sequenced sample consisted of PBMCs. The receptors were gathered from a man aged 35 to 55 in good health and CMV-seropositive. Both conserved end residues are part of each CDR3. The order of the fields is V gene, J gene, D gene, CDR3 length, CDR3 protein, CDR3 DNA. A D gene is named only where the DNA matches it firmly.

>TRBV5-6|TRBJ1-2|-|18
CASSFPSSLQGQRYGYTF
TGTGCCAGCAGCTTCCCCTCGTCTTTACAGGGTCAAAGGTATGGCTACACCTTC
>TRBV25-1|TRBJ1-5|TRBD1|17
CASSNRDRGRMDQPQHF
TGTGCCAGCAGTAACCGGGACAGGGGGCGGATGGATCAGCCCCAGCATTTT
>TRBV27|TRBJ2-7|-|14
CASSFQGYSYEQYF
TGTGCCAGCAGTTTCCAGGGCTACTCCTACGAGCAGTACTTC
>TRBV19|TRBJ1-3|-|14
CASRFGGSGNTIYF
TGTGCCAGTAGGTTCGGGGGGTCTGGAAACACCATATATTTT
>TRBV7-9|TRBJ2-1|-|15
CASSLLRQWYNEQFF
TGTGCCAGCAGCCTGCTAAGACAGTGGTACAATGAGCAGTTCTTC
>TRBV19|TRBJ2-1|-|16
CASSKTEPDIYNEQFF
TGTGCCAGTAGTAAGACAGAGCCAGACATCTACAATGAGCAGTTCTTC
>TRBV29-1|TRBJ2-7|TRBD1|14
CSVEDGTGSYEQYF
TGCAGCGTTGAAGACGGGACAGGGTCCTACGAGCAGTACTTC
>TRBV11-2|TRBJ2-7|TRBD2|16
CASSLVTSGISYEQYF
TGTGCCAGCAGCTTAGTCACTAGCGGGATCTCCTACGAGCAGTACTTC
>TRBV4-3|TRBJ1-2|TRBD1|16
CASSHDAGGTNYGYTF
TGCGCCAGCAGCCACGACGCAGGGGGAACTAACTATGGCTACACCTTC
>TRBV5-4|TRBJ1-2|TRBD1|15
CASSSPGTGEPAATF
TGTGCCAGCAGCTCACCCGGGACAGGTGAACCGGCGGCAACCTTC
>TRBV5-1|TRBJ2-5|TRBD1|14
CASSLGTGQETQYF
TGCGCCAGCAGCTTAGGGACAGGTCAAGAGACCCAGTACTTC
>TRBV11-2|TRBJ1-3|-|15
CASSPRRGSGNTIYF
TGTGCCAGCAGCCCCCGCCGGGGATCTGGAAACACCATATATTTT
>TRBV11-2|TRBJ2-7|-|14
CASSLDSRYYEQYF
TGTGCCAGCAGCTTAGATTCTCGGTACTACGAGCAGTACTTC
>TRBV6-1|TRBJ2-2|TRBD1|16
CASSGTGGWNTGELFF
TGTGCCAGCAGTGGGACAGGGGGCTGGAACACCGGGGAGCTGTTTTTT
>TRBV5-1|TRBJ1-2|TRBD1|15
CASSGTLTGSYGYTF
TGCGCCAGCAGCGGAACCTTGACAGGGAGCTATGGCTACACCTTC
>TRBV5-8|TRBJ2-1|TRBD2|19
CASSPLGLAGGSSYNEQFF
TGTGCCAGCAGCCCCCTAGGGCTAGCGGGGGGGAGCTCCTACAATGAGCAGTTCTTC
>TRBV11-2|TRBJ2-7|TRBD2|13
CASSPRGDYEQYF
TGTGCCAGCAGCCCGCGGGGGGATTACGAGCAGTACTTC
>TRBV7-9|TRBJ1-1|-|13
CASSLTRNTEAFF
TGTGCCAGCAGCTTGACACGGAACACTGAAGCTTTCTTT
>TRBV30|TRBJ2-6|TRBD1|17
CAWSAQGAFSGANVLTF
TGTGCCTGGAGTGCCCAGGGGGCATTCTCTGGGGCCAACGTCCTGACTTTC
>TRBV7-9|TRBJ2-5|-|13
CASSLEGGETQYF
TGTGCCAGCAGCTTAGAAGGGGGTGAGACCCAGTACTTC
>TRBV19|TRBJ2-1|-|11
CASSIANEQFF
TGTGCCAGTAGTATAGCGAATGAGCAGTTCTTC
>TRBV4-2|TRBJ1-5|-|15
CASSFRSGEDQPQHF
TGTGCCAGCAGCTTTCGATCAGGGGAAGATCAGCCCCAGCATTTT
>TRBV4-3|TRBJ1-5|-|14
CASSFGYSNQPQHF
TGCGCCAGCAGCTTCGGTTATAGCAATCAGCCCCAGCATTTT
>TRBV7-2|TRBJ2-2|TRBD2|16
CASSPGASGISGELFF
TGTGCCAGCAGCCCCGGGGCTAGCGGGATTTCCGGGGAGCTGTTTTTT
>TRBV5-4|TRBJ1-1|-|11
CASSYGQEAFF
TGTGCCAGCAGCTATGGACAGGAAGCTTTCTTT
>TRBV27|TRBJ2-1|-|16
CASSSISGLGYNEQFF
TGTGCCAGCAGTTCCATATCGGGACTGGGCTACAATGAGCAGTTCTTC
>TRBV30|TRBJ2-7|-|13
CAWRPSGRYEQYF
TGTGCCTGGAGACCCAGCGGAAGGTACGAGCAGTACTTC
>TRBV4-3|TRBJ2-7|TRBD1|15
CASSQETGSRDEQYF
TGCGCCAGCAGCCAAGAGACAGGGAGTAGGGACGAGCAGTACTTC
>TRBV11-2|TRBJ2-7|TRBD1|16
CASSLAGQGLPYEQYF
TGTGCCAGCAGCTTAGCCGGACAGGGTCTTCCCTACGAGCAGTACTTC
>TRBV19|TRBJ1-1|TRBD1|14
CASSPGQHNAEAFF
TGTGCCAGTAGCCCGGGACAGCATAACGCTGAAGCTTTCTTT
>TRBV19|TRBJ2-5|-|13
CASKFVGAETQYF
TGTGCCAGTAAATTCGTAGGGGCGGAGACCCAGTACTTC
>TRBV9|TRBJ2-6|-|16
CASSVRGSPGANVLTF
TGTGCCAGCAGCGTACGAGGGTCCCCTGGGGCCAACGTCCTGACTTTC
>TRBV5-1|TRBJ2-7|TRBD2|18
CASSLTSGRATPSYEQYF
TGCGCCAGCAGCTTGACTAGCGGGAGGGCTACCCCTTCCTACGAGCAGTACTTC
>TRBV29-1|TRBJ2-7|TRBD2|13
CSVRTSASYEQYF
TGCAGCGTTAGGACTAGCGCCTCCTACGAGCAGTACTTC
>TRBV6-1|TRBJ2-7|-|14
CASRSGGGIYEQYF
TGTGCCAGCCGAAGTGGTGGGGGGATCTACGAGCAGTACTTC
>TRBV11-2|TRBJ2-7|TRBD2|13
CASSGGSRYEQYF
TGTGCCAGCAGCGGCGGGAGTAGGTACGAGCAGTACTTC
>TRBV11-2|TRBJ2-7|TRBD2|16
CASSLVPSGNGHEQYF
TGTGCCAGCAGCTTAGTTCCTAGCGGGAATGGGCACGAGCAGTACTTC
>TRBV7-2|TRBJ1-6|-|18
CASSLVGVGRFNNRPLHF
TGTGCCAGCAGCTTAGTCGGGGTTGGGCGTTTTAATAATCGACCCCTCCACTTT
>TRBV25-1|TRBJ2-1|-|14
CASSESGTSNEQFF
TGTGCCAGCAGTGAATCAGGGACATCCAATGAGCAGTTCTTC
>TRBV29-1|TRBJ1-1|-|15
CSGRTTHRDETEAFF
TGCAGCGGCCGGACAACCCACAGGGATGAAACTGAAGCTTTCTTT
>TRBV5-1|TRBJ2-5|-|14
CASSSTANQETQYF
TGCGCCAGCAGCTCAACAGCAAACCAAGAGACCCAGTACTTC
>TRBV5-1|TRBJ2-5|-|14
CASSKRTLQETQYF
TGCGCCAGCAGCAAGAGGACACTCCAAGAGACCCAGTACTTC
>TRBV5-6|TRBJ1-6|-|15
CASSLSAGVYSPLHF
TGTGCCAGCAGCTTGTCGGCAGGTGTTTATTCACCCCTCCACTTT
>TRBV6-1|TRBJ2-7|TRBD1|14
CASSEGTGHYEQYF
TGTGCCAGCAGTGAGGGGACAGGCCACTACGAGCAGTACTTC
>TRBV28|TRBJ2-7|TRBD1|16
CASSIPGQGVSDEQYF
TGTGCCAGCAGTATACCGGGACAGGGGGTTTCGGACGAGCAGTACTTC
>TRBV28|TRBJ2-1|-|14
CASSSYARGNEQFF
TGTGCCAGCAGTTCATACGCCCGGGGCAATGAGCAGTTCTTC
>TRBV5-6|TRBJ2-1|-|13
CASSLQEHNEQFF
TGTGCCAGCAGCTTACAGGAACACAATGAGCAGTTCTTC
>TRBV7-8|TRBJ1-2|-|13
CASSGRGRDGYTF
TGTGCCAGCAGCGGACGGGGGAGGGATGGCTACACCTTC
>TRBV28|TRBJ1-2|-|13
CASSLSLWGGYTF
TGTGCCAGCAGTTTATCCCTCTGGGGCGGCTACACCTTC
>TRBV4-2|TRBJ2-7|TRBD2|19
CASSQDWGRGTSGTYEQYF
TGTGCCAGCAGCCAAGACTGGGGACGGGGGACTAGCGGGACCTACGAGCAGTACTTC
>TRBV5-1|TRBJ2-7|-|18
CASSSTRRGREENYEQYF
TGCGCCAGCAGCTCCACGCGTAGGGGGCGGGAGGAGAACTACGAGCAGTACTTC
>TRBV19|TRBJ2-2|TRBD2|15
CASSQTSGLTGELFF
TGTGCCAGTAGCCAGACTAGCGGACTAACCGGGGAGCTGTTTTTT
>TRBV27|TRBJ2-7|-|14
CASSLTLDSYEQYF
TGTGCCAGCAGTTTAACCCTGGACTCCTACGAGCAGTATTTC
>TRBV28|TRBJ2-1|-|19
CASSSLTRRGTSSYNEQFF
TGTGCCAGCAGTTCCCTCACTAGGCGCGGTACAAGCTCCTACAATGAGCAGTTCTTC
>TRBV7-8|TRBJ2-5|-|12
CASSLLRETQYF
TGTGCCAGCAGCCTATTGCGGGAGACCCAGTACTTC
>TRBV2|TRBJ1-1|-|13
CASSDRRNTEAFF
TGTGCCAGCAGCGACAGGAGAAACACTGAAGCTTTCTTT
>TRBV27|TRBJ2-2|-|14
CASTGHTNTGELFF
TGTGCCAGCACTGGCCATACAAACACCGGGGAGCTGTTTTTT
>TRBV9|TRBJ2-5|TRBD2|14
CASSVTSALETQYF
TGTGCCAGCAGCGTGACTAGCGCATTAGAGACCCAGTACTTC
>TRBV7-6|TRBJ2-7|TRBD2|16
CASSLGQGLGSYEQYF
TGTGCCAGCAGCTTAGGTCAGGGACTAGGGTCCTACGAGCAGTACTTC
>TRBV6-4|TRBJ2-5|-|15
CASKEGGGPSREQYF
TGTGCCAGCAAGGAGGGGGGAGGGCCCTCGCGGGAGCAGTACTTC